This T cell receptor (beta chain) was captured by sequencing in a study of CD8 T cells in ankylosing spondylitis. General study findings and limits: The clones that were linked to disease were reported to be significantly enriched in matched synovial fluid samples from ankylosing spondylitis patients. In ankylosing spondylitis blood, a motif of eight highly homologous TCR beta variants appeared characteristic.

Quantitative 5'-RACE with molecular barcodes generated TCR beta libraries. TCRdb passed the 5' RACE reads through MiXCR, listing each CDR3 protein once. The data hold some 140,000 distinct CDR3 sequences, with around 6.6% observed a single time. V lost 4 bases to trimming and J lost 5 bases; unmatched junction nucleotides: 6. Germline lookup yields CDR1 SGHRS and CDR2 YFSETQ. This CDR3 spans 15 amino acids. This clonotype was seen many times. The antigen is unknown. This chain links TRBV5-1 with TRBJ2-2, with 9 bases fitting TRBD1. This receptor was obtained from a female donor with ankylosing spondylitis or in good health (not recorded which). Sequenced: blood, either unsorted or a sorted T cell fraction (not recorded which). CDR3 sequence reads: CASSPTGGFTGELFF. The CDR3 bases are TGCGCCAGCAGCCCCACAGGGGGCTTTACCGGGGAGCTGTTTTTT.